This TCR beta chain was sequenced in a study of cytomegalovirus exposure and HLA in healthy donors. The overall study: Early release data held roughly 90 million unique TCRs from HLA-typed donors.

The PCR was carried out with 60 Vbeta primers and 13 Jbeta primers. Clones were sequenced by immunoSEQ multiplex PCR, and TCRdb holds only the in-frame ones, with some missing. The sample includes around 100,000 clones, roughly 80% of them seen just once. CDR3 length: 14 amino acids. With 0 bases clipped from V and 14 bases from J, the junction kept 10 bases outside the gene matches. Germline-derived CDR1 and CDR2 are SGDLS and YYNGEE. Input material: PBMCs. This chain links TRBV9 with TRBJ1-2; 10 bases agree with TRBD1. The receptor was isolated from a middle-aged man in good health and CMV-seronegative. CDR3 nucleotides: TGTGCCAGCAGCGTAGCGGACAGGGGGTTTTTGAAAACCTTC. Protein: CASSVADRGFLKTF.